The sequence of this TCR beta chain was determined in a study of T cell repertoires in cytomegalovirus infection (dated by TCRdb to the late 2010s). Study-level background: The HLA type of each donor mattered for the analysis, because public TCR beta signatures pointed to carriage of CMV infection along with the matching HLA type. General study outcomes and caveats: In both this cohort and an independent cohort of 300 to 450 donors, the cumulative frequency of public TCR beta family members distinguished carriers of CMV infection plus the relevant HLA type. The ex vivo response was dominated by HLA-C-restricted CMV-specific TCR beta clonotypes, which also provided the single most frequent clonotype in two of eight donors.

The sequencing machine was an Illumina HiSeq 1500. TCRdb handled the public reads itself, with Q25 trimming in fastp and clone calling in MiXCR, and kept productive beta chains. Each entry is one CDR3 protein sequence, shown with its most common DNA and genes. This sample is represented by around 170,000 distinct CDR3 sequences; roughly 18% of them were singletons. The biggest ten clones account for 18% of the sample. Of note for this clonotype: The antigen this receptor binds is unknown. Base qualities are not at hand, and no much larger clone is one base apart.

Trimmed from V: 1 base; trimmed from J: 2 bases; junction bases lacking a gene match: 4. Taken from the germline V gene, the CDR1 and CDR2 loops are MNHEY and SVGAGI. The CDR3 measures 16 amino acids from cysteine to phenylalanine. The sequence is cut down to CDR3 DNA, 48 bases in frame from base 1. Sequencing was carried out using CD8+ T cells from PBMCs. The chain is made from TRBV6-5 and TRBJ2-3; 9 bases in the junction line up with TRBD2. The receptor was derived from a human donor in good health (CMV status not recorded). Some clones in this sample may be carry-over from other donors' samples. The encoded CDR3 is CASSYWAGGTTDTQYF. DNA sequence: TGTGCCAGCAGTTACTGGGCGGGAGGGACCACAGATACGCAGTATTTT.